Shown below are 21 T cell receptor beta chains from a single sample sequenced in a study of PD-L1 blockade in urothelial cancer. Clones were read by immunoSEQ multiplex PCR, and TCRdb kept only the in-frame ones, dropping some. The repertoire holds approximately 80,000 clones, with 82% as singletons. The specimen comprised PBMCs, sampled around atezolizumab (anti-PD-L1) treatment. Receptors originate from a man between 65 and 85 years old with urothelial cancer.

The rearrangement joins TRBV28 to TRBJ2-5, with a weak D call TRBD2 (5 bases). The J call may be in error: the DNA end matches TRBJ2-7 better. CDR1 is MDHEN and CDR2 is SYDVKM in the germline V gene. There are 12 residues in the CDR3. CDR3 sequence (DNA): TGTGCCAGCAGTTTGGAGGACTACGAGCAGTACTTC. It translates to CASSLEDYEQYF.

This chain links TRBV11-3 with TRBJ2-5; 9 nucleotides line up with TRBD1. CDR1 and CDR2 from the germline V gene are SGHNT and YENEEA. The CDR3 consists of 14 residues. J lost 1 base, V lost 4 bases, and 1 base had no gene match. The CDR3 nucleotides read TGTGCCAGCAGCTCGGACAGGGGCCAAGAGACCCAGTACTTC. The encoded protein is CASSSDRGQETQYF.

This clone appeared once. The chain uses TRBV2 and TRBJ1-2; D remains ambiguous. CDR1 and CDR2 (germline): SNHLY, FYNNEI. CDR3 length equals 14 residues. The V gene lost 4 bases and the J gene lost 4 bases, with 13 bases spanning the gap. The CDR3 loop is CASSGGGSPYGYTF. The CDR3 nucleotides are TGTGCCAGCAGTGGTGGAGGATCACCCTATGGCTACACCTTC. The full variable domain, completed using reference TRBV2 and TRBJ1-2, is EPEVTQTPSHQVTQMGQEVILRCVPISNHLYFYWYRQILGQKVEFLVSFYNNEISEKSEIFDDQFSVERPDGSNFTLKIRSTKLEDSAMYFCASSGGGSPYGYTFGSGTRLTVV.

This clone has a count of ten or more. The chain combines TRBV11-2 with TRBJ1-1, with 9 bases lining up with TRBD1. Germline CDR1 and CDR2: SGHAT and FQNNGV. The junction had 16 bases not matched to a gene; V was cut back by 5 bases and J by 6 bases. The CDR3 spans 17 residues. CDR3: CASSPYYGDRDSAEAFF. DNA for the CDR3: TGTGCCAGCAGCCCGTACTATGGGGACAGGGATTCTGCTGAAGCTTTCTTT.

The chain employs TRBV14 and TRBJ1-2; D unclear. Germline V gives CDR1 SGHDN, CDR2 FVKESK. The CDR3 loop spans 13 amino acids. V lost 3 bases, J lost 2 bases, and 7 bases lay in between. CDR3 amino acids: CASSHSQNYGYTF. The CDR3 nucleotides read TGTGCCAGCAGCCATTCACAAAACTATGGCTACACCTTC.

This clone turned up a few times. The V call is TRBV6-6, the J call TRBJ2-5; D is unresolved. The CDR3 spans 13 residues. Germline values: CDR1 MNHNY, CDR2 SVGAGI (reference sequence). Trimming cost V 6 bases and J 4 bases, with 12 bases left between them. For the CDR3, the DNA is TGTGCCAGCAGGGAACTAAATGGAGAGACCCAGTACTTC. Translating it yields CASRELNGETQYF.

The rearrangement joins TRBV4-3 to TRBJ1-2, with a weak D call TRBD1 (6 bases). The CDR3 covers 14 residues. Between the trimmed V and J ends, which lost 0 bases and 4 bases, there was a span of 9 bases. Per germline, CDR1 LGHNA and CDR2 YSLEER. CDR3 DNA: TGCGCCAGCAGCCAAGAAACAGGGACCTATGGCTACACCTTC. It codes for CASSQETGTYGYTF.

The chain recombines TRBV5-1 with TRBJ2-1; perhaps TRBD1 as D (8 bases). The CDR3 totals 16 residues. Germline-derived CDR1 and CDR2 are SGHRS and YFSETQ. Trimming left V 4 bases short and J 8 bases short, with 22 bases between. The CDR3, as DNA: TGCGCCAGCAGCCCCCGACAGGGGCGGGGGTGGGATGAGCAGTTCTTC. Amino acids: CASSPRQGRGWDEQFF.

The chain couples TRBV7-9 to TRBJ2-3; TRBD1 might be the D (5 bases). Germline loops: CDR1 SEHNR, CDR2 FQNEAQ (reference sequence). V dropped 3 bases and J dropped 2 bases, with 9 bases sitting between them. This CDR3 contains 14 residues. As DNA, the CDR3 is TGTGCCAGCAGCTTCGACAGCATCACAGATACGCAGTATTTT. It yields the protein CASSFDSITDTQYF. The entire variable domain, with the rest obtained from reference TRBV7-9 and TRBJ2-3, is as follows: DTGVSQNPRHKITKRGQNVTFRCDPISEHNRLYWYRQTLGQGPEFLTYFQNEAQLEKSRLLSDRFSAERPKGSFSTLEIQRTEQGDSAMYLCASSFDSITDTQYFGPGTRLTVL.

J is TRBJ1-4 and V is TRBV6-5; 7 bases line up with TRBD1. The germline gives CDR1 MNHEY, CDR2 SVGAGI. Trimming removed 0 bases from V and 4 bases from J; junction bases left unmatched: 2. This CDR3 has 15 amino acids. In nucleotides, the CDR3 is TGTGCCAGCAGTTACTCCTGGGACAGTAATGAAAAACTGTTTTTT. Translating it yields CASSYSWDSNEKLFF.

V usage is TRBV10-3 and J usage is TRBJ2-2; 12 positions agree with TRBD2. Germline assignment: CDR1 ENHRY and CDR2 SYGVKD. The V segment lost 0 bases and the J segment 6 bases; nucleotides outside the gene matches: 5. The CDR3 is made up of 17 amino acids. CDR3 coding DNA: TGTGCCATCAGTGAGTCTGGACTAGCGGGAAAGGCCGGGGAGCTGTTTTTT. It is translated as CAISESGLAGKAGELFF.

DNA for the CDR3: TGTGCCACCAGCAGAGAATATCGACAGGGATTGGTGGGAAGCACAGATACGCAGTATTTT. Its protein product is CATSREYRQGLVGSTDTQYF. The chain is built from TRBV15 and TRBJ2-3, with 7 bases aligning to TRBD1. V was clipped by 0 bases and J by 0 bases; unmatched bases: 15. The germline CDR1 and CDR2 sequences are LNHNV and YYDKDF (reference sequence). This CDR3 is 20 amino acids long.

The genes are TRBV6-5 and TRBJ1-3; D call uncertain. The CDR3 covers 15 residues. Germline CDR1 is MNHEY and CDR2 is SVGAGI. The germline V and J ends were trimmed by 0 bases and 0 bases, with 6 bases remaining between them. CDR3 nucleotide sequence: TGTGCCAGCAGTTACTCGCCAGACTCTGGAAACACCATATATTTT. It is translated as CASSYSPDSGNTIYF.

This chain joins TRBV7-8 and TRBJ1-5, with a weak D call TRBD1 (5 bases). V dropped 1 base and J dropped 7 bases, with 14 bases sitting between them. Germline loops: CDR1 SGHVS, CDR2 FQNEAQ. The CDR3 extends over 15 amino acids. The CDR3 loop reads CASSLDAGLKQPQHF. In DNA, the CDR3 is TGTGCCAGCAGCTTAGATGCAGGGCTCAAGCAGCCCCAGCATTTT.

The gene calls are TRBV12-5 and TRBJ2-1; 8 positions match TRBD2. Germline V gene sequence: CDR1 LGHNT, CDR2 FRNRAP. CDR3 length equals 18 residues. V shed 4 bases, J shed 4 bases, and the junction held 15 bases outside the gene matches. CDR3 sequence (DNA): TGTGCTAGTGGTTCGTCAACCCCCACTAGCGGAAATTACAATGAGCAGTTCTTC. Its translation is CASGSSTPTSGNYNEQFF.

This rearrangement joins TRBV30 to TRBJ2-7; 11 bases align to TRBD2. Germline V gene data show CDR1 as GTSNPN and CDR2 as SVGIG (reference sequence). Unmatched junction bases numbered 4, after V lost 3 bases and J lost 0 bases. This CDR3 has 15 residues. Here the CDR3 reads CAWRGTSGSSYEQYF. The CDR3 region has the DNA TGTGCCTGGAGGGGGACTAGCGGAAGCTCCTACGAGCAGTACTTC.

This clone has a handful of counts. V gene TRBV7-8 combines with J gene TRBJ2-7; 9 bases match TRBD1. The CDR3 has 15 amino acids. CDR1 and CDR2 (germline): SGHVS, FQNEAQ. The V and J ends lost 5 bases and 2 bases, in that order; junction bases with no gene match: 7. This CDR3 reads CASSQAGTGTYEQYF. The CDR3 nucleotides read TGTGCCAGCAGCCAAGCCGGGACAGGGACCTACGAGCAGTACTTC.

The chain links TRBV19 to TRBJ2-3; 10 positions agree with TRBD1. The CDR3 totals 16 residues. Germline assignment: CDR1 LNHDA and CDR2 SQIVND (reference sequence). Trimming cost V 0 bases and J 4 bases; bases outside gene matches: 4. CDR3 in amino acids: CASSIDDGTGADTQYF. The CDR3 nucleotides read TGTGCCAGTAGTATAGATGACGGGACAGGGGCAGATACGCAGTATTTT.

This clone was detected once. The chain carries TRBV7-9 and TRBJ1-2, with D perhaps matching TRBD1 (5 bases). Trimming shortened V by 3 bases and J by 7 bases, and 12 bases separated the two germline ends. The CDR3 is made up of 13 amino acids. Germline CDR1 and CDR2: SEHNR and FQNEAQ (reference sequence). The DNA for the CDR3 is TGTGCCAGCAGCTTTATTGGGGCCGGTGGCTACACCTTC. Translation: CASSFIGAGGYTF. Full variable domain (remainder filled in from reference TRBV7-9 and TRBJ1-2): DTGVSQNPRHKITKRGQNVTFRCDPISEHNRLYWYRQTLGQGPEFLTYFQNEAQLEKSRLLSDRFSAERPKGSFSTLEIQRTEQGDSAMYLCASSFIGAGGYTFGSGTRLTVV.

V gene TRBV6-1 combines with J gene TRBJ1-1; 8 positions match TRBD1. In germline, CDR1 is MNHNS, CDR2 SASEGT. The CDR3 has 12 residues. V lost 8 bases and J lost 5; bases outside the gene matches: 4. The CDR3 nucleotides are TGTGCCAGCTGGACAGGGTTGACTGAAGCTTTCTTT. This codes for CASWTGLTEAFF.

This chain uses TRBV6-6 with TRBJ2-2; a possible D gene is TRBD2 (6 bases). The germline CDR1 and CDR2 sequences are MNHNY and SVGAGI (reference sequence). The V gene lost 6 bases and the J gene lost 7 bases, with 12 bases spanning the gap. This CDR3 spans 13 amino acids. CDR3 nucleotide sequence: TGTGCCAGCAGGGGACGGGAGCACGGGGAGCTGTTTTTT. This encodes CASRGREHGELFF.